The sequence of this T cell receptor beta chain was determined in a study of blood T cell repertoires in COVID-19. Study context: PBMCs, B-cell-depleted T cells, or T cells were the source of the cDNA or gDNA that made up the material.

TCRdb's table, derived via immunoSEQ multiplex PCR, lists solely in-frame clones and lacks some. The sample contains about 70,000 clones, about 87% of which appear only once. The germline V gene has CDR1 LGHNA and CDR2 YNFKEQ. CDR3 length: 17 amino acids. V lost 0 bases to trimming and J lost 2 bases; unmatched junction nucleotides: 6. Sequencing input: peripheral blood. The source is a human donor in a cohort sampled during active COVID-19. The chain links TRBV4-2 to TRBJ2-3, with TRBD2 identical over 9 bases. CDR3 residues: CASSQDPAGGPTDTQYF. DNA for the CDR3: TGTGCCAGCAGCCAAGATCCAGCGGGAGGCCCCACAGATACGCAGTATTTT.